Presented here are 16 T cell receptor beta chains from one specimen sequenced in a study of Graves' ophthalmopathy and Graves' hyperthyroidism. Amplified TCR beta CDR3 regions were obtained using RNA transcripts as template. An opening RT-PCR round employed HTBI primers and preceded a second-round multiplex PCR. MiXCR was run by TCRdb on the multiplex PCR reads, yielding one entry per CDR3 protein. The profile shows about 740,000 distinct CDR3 sequences, 35% to 50% of them singletons. The specimen was peripheral blood. These receptors came from an adult man with Graves' ophthalmopathy.

This clonotype was observed a handful of times. Germline is not matched at one junction end, which may reflect a read error. The genes are TRBV10-3 and TRBJ2-5; maybe TRBD2 (6 bases). There are 16 residues in the CDR3. Germline CDR1 and CDR2: ENHRY and SYGVKD. CDR3 loop: CASSYAAGPYQETQYF. DNA for the CDR3: TGTGCCAGCAGTTATGCGGCGGGACCGTACCAAGAGACCCAGTACTTC.

This clonotype was detected ten times or more. The chain is built from TRBV10-2 and TRBJ2-5, with 9 bases matching TRBD1. Trimming took 4 bases from V and 5 from J; bases not matched to a gene: 11. CDR1 WSHSY and CDR2 SAAADI come from the germline V gene. This CDR3 has 16 amino acids. The CDR3 loop is CASSVRRDRAGETQYF. CDR3 in DNA: TGCGCCAGCAGTGTCCGGAGGGACAGGGCCGGGGAGACCCAGTACTTC.

In its sample, this clonotype was seen many times. The rearrangement uses TRBV2 and TRBJ2-7; TRBD1 agrees at 8 bases. Germline lookup yields CDR1 SNHLY and CDR2 FYNNEI. The CDR3 totals 14 residues. With V trimmed by 5 bases and J by 4 bases, 7 bases remained unmatched. This CDR3 is CASSSGQGVYEQYF. For the CDR3, the DNA is TGTGCCAGCAGTTCCGGACAGGGAGTATACGAGCAGTACTTC.

This clonotype showed up just a few times. The chain uses TRBV29-1 and TRBJ2-5, with D tentatively TRBD1 (6 bases). Trimming took off 6 bases at V and 2 bases at J, with 16 bases between the two ends. Germline CDR1 and CDR2: SQVTM and ANQGSEA. CDR3 length: 14 amino acids. The CDR3 DNA sequence: TGCAGCGTACCCAGGGGCCTTACGCAAGAGACCCAGTACTTC. Translation gives CSVPRGLTQETQYF.

A single count supports this clonotype. The V call is TRBV19, the J call TRBJ1-2; D is uncertain. From germline, CDR1 is LNHDA and CDR2 SQIVND (reference sequence). This CDR3 has 13 amino acids. The ends were cut back, 8 bases at V and 5 bases at J, with 15 bases in the middle. The CDR3 loop is CASDPDGSYGYTF. The CDR3 DNA reads TGTGCCAGTGACCCGGACGGATCTTATGGCTACACCTTC.

This clonotype was observed many times. The chain couples TRBV29-1 to TRBJ2-7; D possibly matches TRBD1 or TRBD2 (5 bases each). The V gene's germline CDR1 is SQVTM and CDR2 ANQGSEA. Trimming shortened V by 1 base and J by 4 bases, and 8 bases separated the two germline ends. The CDR3 totals 12 residues. The CDR3 loop reads CSVEGDGYEQYF. The CDR3 DNA sequence: TGCAGCGTTGAAGGGGACGGGTACGAGCAGTACTTC.

The genes are TRBV6-1 and TRBJ1-1, with 7 positions matching TRBD1. With V trimmed by 5 bases and J by 8 bases, 11 bases remained unmatched. There are 14 residues in the CDR3. Germline-derived CDR1 and CDR2 are MNHNS and SASEGT. The CDR3, as DNA: TGTGCCAGCAGTAGACGGGACAGTAGTGTGGAAGCTTTCTTT. Its translation: CASSRRDSSVEAFF.

A few counts support this clonotype. With a much larger clone just one base away, this may be a read error. The chain joins TRBV19 to TRBJ1-5; 9 nucleotides agree with TRBD1. Germline V gives CDR1 LNHDA, CDR2 SQIVND (reference sequence). The length of the CDR3 is 12 residues. Trimming removed 8 bases from V and 5 bases from J; junction bases left unmatched: 1. CDR3 residues: CASWTGDQPQHF. The CDR3 bases are TGTGCCAGTTGGACAGGGGATCAGCCCCAGCATTTT.

Many counts were recorded for this clonotype. This rearrangement joins TRBV15 to TRBJ1-3, with unresolved D. The CDR3 length is 13 residues. Germline V gene data show CDR1 as LNHNV and CDR2 as YYDKDF (reference sequence). V lost 3 bases and J lost 4, with 7 bases in between. The CDR3 DNA reads TGTGCCACCAGCAGGGAACAGGGAAACACCATATATTTT. It translates to CATSREQGNTIYF. The full variable domain, in which reference TRBV15 and TRBJ1-3 provide the parts outside the CDR3, is DAMVIQNPRYQVTQFGKPVTLSCSQTLNHNVMYWYQQKSSQAPKLLFHYYDKDFNNEADTPDNFQSRRPNTSFCFLDIRSPGLGDTAMYLCATSREQGNTIYFGEGSWLTVV.

The chain combines TRBV2 with TRBJ2-5; a weak D match, TRBD2 (5 bases). Germline lookup yields CDR1 SNHLY and CDR2 FYNNEI. The CDR3 runs to 13 residues. The V end was cut by 5 bases, the J end by 4 bases, with 11 bases between. DNA for the CDR3: TGTGCCAGCAGTTTCCCTGAGGGAGAGACCCAGTACTTC. Amino acids: CASSFPEGETQYF.

This clonotype was observed a few times. The rearrangement links TRBV12-3 or TRBV12-4 to TRBJ1-4; TRBD1 might be the D (5 bases). The ends were cut back, 8 bases at V and 8 bases at J, with 12 bases in the middle. CDR3 size: 12 residues. The CDR3 loop is CASQPGGEKLFF. In DNA, the CDR3 is TGTGCCAGCCAGCCTGGGGGGGAAAAACTGTTTTTT.

This clonotype was found many times. This sequence joins TRBV20-1 and TRBJ1-2; D may be TRBD1 (6 bases). Germline assignment: CDR1 DFQATT and CDR2 SNEGSKA (reference sequence). This CDR3 contains 14 residues. V lost 6 bases and J lost 0, with 14 bases in between. Here the CDR3 DNA reads TGCAGTGCAGTTCGGACAGATTCTAACTATGGCTACACCTTC. This encodes CSAVRTDSNYGYTF.

This clonotype was counted ten times or more. The CDR3 DNA sequence: TGTGCCAGCAGCGACCAGCGGGAGGCCTCCTACGAGCAGTACTTC. Translating gives CASSDQREASYEQYF. This chain joins TRBV7-9 and TRBJ2-7, with 9 bases lining up with TRBD2. V gave up 5 bases and J gave up 0 bases; unmatched junction bases: 5. The CDR3 totals 15 residues. Germline V gene sequence: CDR1 SEHNR, CDR2 FQNEAQ (reference sequence). Full variable domain (outside the CDR3, taken from reference TRBV7-9 and TRBJ2-7): DTGVSQNPRHKITKRGQNVTFRCDPISEHNRLYWYRQTLGQGPEFLTYFQNEAQLEKSRLLSDRFSAERPKGSFSTLEIQRTEQGDSAMYLCASSDQREASYEQYFGPGTRLTVT.

This clonotype appeared a few times. CDR3 in DNA: TGTGCCAGCAGCCTGGATGACAGACTCTATGGCTACACCTTC. This encodes CASSLDDRLYGYTF. The chain has TRBV2 and TRBJ1-2; a weak D match, TRBD1 (5 bases). CDR3 length: 14 residues. Deletions cut 6 bases from V and 4 bases from J, with 15 bases between. Germline V gene sequence: CDR1 SNHLY, CDR2 FYNNEI.

The sample holds a few counts of this clonotype. V usage is TRBV7-9 and J usage is TRBJ2-7; 8 nucleotides agree with TRBD2. The germline V gene has CDR1 SEHNR and CDR2 FQNEAQ (reference sequence). The CDR3 length is 15 residues. Trimming cost V 5 bases and J 1 base; bases outside gene matches: 7. CDR3: CASSQSGSWSYEQYF. The CDR3, as DNA: TGTGCCAGCAGCCAGAGCGGGAGTTGGTCCTACGAGCAGTACTTC.

This clonotype has ten or more counts. The chain links TRBV7-8 to TRBJ1-2; D unclear. CDR3 length: 15 residues. Trimming cost V 1 base and J 2 bases, with 11 bases left between them. Germline-derived CDR1 and CDR2 are SGHVS and FQNEAQ. CDR3 sequence reads: CASSLGAGKNYGYTF. CDR3 DNA sequence: TGTGCCAGCAGCTTAGGGGCGGGGAAGAACTATGGCTACACCTTC.